This T cell receptor (beta chain) was documented in a study of cytomegalovirus exposure and HLA in healthy donors. As concerns this clone: Its cognate antigen is unknown.

Primers for the PCR totalled 60 Vbeta and 13 Jbeta. Sequencing used immunoSEQ multiplex PCR; TCRdb keeps in-frame clones, though not all of them. This sample has roughly 84,000 clones; around 79% occur once, and the top ten carry around an eighth. Study-wide points: The study flagged roughly 160 TCR beta chains as cytomegalovirus-associated.

Input material: PBMCs. The clonotype comes from a human donor in good health.

DNA of the CDR3: TGTGCCAGCAGTTACTCGCCTAGAGTAGCTAACTATGGCTACACCTTC. It translates to CASSYSPRVANYGYTF. V gene TRBV6-5 combines with J gene TRBJ1-2; D ambiguous. The germline gives CDR1 MNHEY, CDR2 SVGAGI. The CDR3 runs 16 residues. The V end lost 0 bases, the J end lost 0 bases, and 11 bases lay between the germline ends.